Each of the 17 T cell receptor beta chains below was sequenced from the same sample in a study of blood T cell repertoires in COVID-19. Clones were read by immunoSEQ multiplex PCR, and TCRdb kept only the in-frame ones, dropping some. The table lists about 59,000 clones, around 90% of them singletons. The sample consisted of peripheral blood. These receptors were collected from a woman of 80 years or more with active COVID-19.

The chain uses TRBV5-1 and TRBJ2-2; a possible D gene is TRBD1 (6 bases). The CDR3 has 13 residues. The germline V gene has CDR1 SGHRS and CDR2 YFSETQ. The V end lost 4 bases, the J end lost 6 bases, and 10 bases lay between the germline ends. The chain's CDR3 is CASSIQGSGELFF. As DNA, the CDR3 is TGCGCCAGCAGCATACAGGGATCCGGGGAGCTGTTTTTT.

This chain connects TRBV5-4 to TRBJ2-6; a weak D match, TRBD2 (5 bases). V gave up 3 bases and J gave up 0 bases, with 7 bases separating them. The CDR3 extends over 15 amino acids. Germline values: CDR1 SGHNT, CDR2 YYREEE (reference sequence). CDR3 sequence reads: CASSSRVSGANVLTF. CDR3 DNA sequence: TGTGCCAGCAGCTCGAGGGTCTCTGGGGCCAACGTCCTGACTTTC.

This clone was observed a few times. The V gene is TRBV5-1, the J gene TRBJ1-1; no reliable D call. Germline V CDR1 and CDR2: SGHRS, YFSETQ. Between the trimmed V and J ends, which lost 1 base and 1 base, there was a span of 11 bases. The CDR3 loop spans 15 amino acids. DNA for the CDR3: TGCGCCAGCAGCTTGTACGAACAGTCGAACACTGAAGCTTTCTTT. Residues: CASSLYEQSNTEAFF. Full variable domain (remainder filled in from reference TRBV5-1 and TRBJ1-1): KAGVTQTPRYLIKTRGQQVTLSCSPISGHRSVSWYQQTPGQGLQFLFEYFSETQRNKGNFPGRFSGRQFSNSRSEMNVSTLELGDSALYLCASSLYEQSNTEAFFGQGTRLTVV.

The gene calls are TRBV28 and TRBJ2-5; the match to TRBD2 covers 9 bases. Trimming at V came to 3 bases and at J to 1 base, leaving 3 bases not matched to a gene. This CDR3 has 15 amino acids. Looked up from germline, CDR1 is MDHEN and CDR2 is SYDVKM. CDR3 DNA: TGTGCCAGCAGTTTCCTAGCGGGGTTCCAAGAGACCCAGTACTTC. Translated: CASSFLAGFQETQYF.

The genes are TRBV19 and TRBJ2-2; 7 nucleotides line up with TRBD2. Germline CDR1 reads LNHDA; CDR2 reads SQIVND (reference sequence). CDR3 length: 15 amino acids. With V trimmed by 10 bases and J by 1 base, 9 bases remained unmatched. The CDR3 here is CATPKVAGNTGELFF. For the CDR3, the DNA is TGTGCCACCCCGAAGGTAGCGGGGAACACCGGGGAGCTGTTTTTT.

The chain recombines TRBV2 with TRBJ2-2; 9 bases are shared with TRBD1. This CDR3 region has 14 residues. Germline V gives CDR1 SNHLY, CDR2 FYNNEI. V lost 6 bases to trimming and J lost 5 bases; unmatched junction nucleotides: 4. The CDR3, as DNA: TGTGCCAGCAGGAGGGACAGGGAGACCGGGGAGCTGTTTTTT. It yields the protein CASRRDRETGELFF.

The gene calls are TRBV7-9 and TRBJ1-1; 7 nucleotides agree with TRBD1. This CDR3 is built from 12 residues. V trimming: 5 bases; J trimming: 9 bases; junction bases outside the gene matches: 6. Germline CDR1 is SEHNR and CDR2 is FQNEAQ (reference sequence). The CDR3: CASSTDRVQAFF. Here the CDR3 DNA reads TGTGCCAGCAGCACAGACAGGGTCCAAGCTTTCTTT. The whole variable domain, remainder taken from reference TRBV7-9 and TRBJ1-1, is DTGVSQNPRHKITKRGQNVTFRCDPISEHNRLYWYRQTLGQGPEFLTYFQNEAQLEKSRLLSDRFSAERPKGSFSTLEIQRTEQGDSAMYLCASSTDRVQAFFGQGTRLTVV.

The chain employs TRBV20-1 and TRBJ2-2; 8 bases fit TRBD2. The CDR3 is made up of 12 amino acids. CDR1 and CDR2 (germline): DFQATT, SNEGSKA (reference sequence). The junction had 0 bases not matched to a gene; V was cut back by 3 bases and J by 6 bases. In DNA form, the CDR3 reads TGCAGTGCTAGTAGCGGGGCCGGGGAGCTGTTTTTT. It is translated as CSASSGAGELFF.

V is TRBV10-3 and J is TRBJ1-1; D perhaps matches TRBD1 (6 bases). The CDR3 runs to 12 residues. Trimming took off 9 bases at V and 7 bases at J, with 15 bases between the two ends. From germline, CDR1 is ENHRY and CDR2 SYGVKD. CDR3 sequence: CAIGGGRGEAFF. The CDR3 bases are TGTGCCATAGGCGGGGGGCGGGGTGAAGCTTTCTTT.

This sequence joins TRBV6-5 and TRBJ2-2; possibly TRBD1 for D (6 bases). V lost 6 bases and J 0 bases, leaving 8 bases between the germline ends. Germline V CDR1 and CDR2: MNHEY, SVGAGI. The CDR3 sequence is 14 residues long. CDR3 in amino acids: CASSRQANTGELFF. In DNA form, the CDR3 reads TGTGCCAGCAGCAGACAGGCGAACACCGGGGAGCTGTTTTTT.

The chain combines TRBV10-3 with TRBJ1-3; the D gene is possibly TRBD1 (5 bases). The length of the CDR3 is 13 residues. V lost 8 bases and J 0 bases, leaving 8 bases between the germline ends. The germline CDR1 and CDR2 sequences are ENHRY and SYGVKD. The CDR3 bases are TGTGCCATCGGGCAGGGCTCTGGAAACACCATATATTTT. Protein product: CAIGQGSGNTIYF.

The chain combines TRBV7-9 with TRBJ1-1; D is ambiguous. The V and J ends lost 6 bases and 5 bases respectively, with 10 bases between them. The germline CDR1 and CDR2 sequences are SEHNR and FQNEAQ (reference sequence). CDR3 length equals 12 residues. The CDR3 reads CASRPAGTEAFF. The CDR3 DNA follows: TGTGCCAGCAGGCCTGCGGGTACTGAAGCTTTCTTT.

V usage is TRBV7-2 and J usage is TRBJ2-3; 8 bases match TRBD1. Germline V CDR1 and CDR2: SGHTA, FQGNSA. The CDR3 contains 18 residues. The V gene end was trimmed by 4 bases and the J gene end by 6 bases; junction bases not matched to a gene: 18. CDR3 DNA sequence: TGTGCCAGCAGCTCCGGTGGAGGACAGGGCCTCGCAGGTGATACGCAGTATTTT. This encodes CASSSGGGQGLAGDTQYF. The complete variable domain, with remaining parts taken from reference TRBV7-2 and TRBJ2-3, reads GAGVSQSPSNKVTEKGKDVELRCDPISGHTALYWYRQSLGQGLEFLIYFQGNSAPDKSGLPSDRFSAERTGGSVSTLTIQRTQQEDSAVYLCASSSGGGQGLAGDTQYFGPGTRLTVL.

V gene TRBV7-3 combines with J gene TRBJ1-6, with no clear D. V was cut by 1 base and J by 11 bases, with 9 bases left in between. The CDR3 covers 13 residues. Germline values: CDR1 SGHTA, CDR2 FQGTGA. The CDR3 DNA is TGTGCCAGCAGCTTAAGGCAGATGACACCCCTCCACTTT. Residues: CASSLRQMTPLHF.

The rearrangement links TRBV2 to TRBJ1-1; possible D gene TRBD1, 5 bases. This CDR3 is built from 16 residues. V lost 5 bases, J lost 0 bases, and 16 bases lay in between. The germline gives CDR1 SNHLY, CDR2 FYNNEI. This chain's CDR3 is CASSKFGGALNTEAFF. CDR3 nucleotides: TGTGCCAGCAGTAAGTTCGGCGGGGCCTTGAACACTGAAGCTTTCTTT.

The chain carries TRBV5-6 and TRBJ1-5; 9 nucleotides align to TRBD1. This CDR3 comprises 15 residues. The ends lost 0 bases at V and 5 bases at J; junction bases unmatched: 3. Germline V CDR1 and CDR2: SGHDT, YYEEEE. This chain's CDR3 is CASSLGTGVYQPQHF. The CDR3 nucleotides read TGTGCCAGCAGCTTGGGGACAGGGGTTTATCAGCCCCAGCATTTT.

The genes are TRBV7-2 and TRBJ1-6; D might be TRBD1 (5 bases). There are 15 residues in the CDR3. CDR1 and CDR2 (germline): SGHTA, FQGNSA. V lost 6 bases and J 10 bases, leaving 19 bases between the germline ends. Here the CDR3 reads CASRPGGGIGSPLHF. The CDR3 nucleotides are TGTGCCAGCAGACCCGGGGGGGGAATCGGGTCACCCCTCCACTTT.